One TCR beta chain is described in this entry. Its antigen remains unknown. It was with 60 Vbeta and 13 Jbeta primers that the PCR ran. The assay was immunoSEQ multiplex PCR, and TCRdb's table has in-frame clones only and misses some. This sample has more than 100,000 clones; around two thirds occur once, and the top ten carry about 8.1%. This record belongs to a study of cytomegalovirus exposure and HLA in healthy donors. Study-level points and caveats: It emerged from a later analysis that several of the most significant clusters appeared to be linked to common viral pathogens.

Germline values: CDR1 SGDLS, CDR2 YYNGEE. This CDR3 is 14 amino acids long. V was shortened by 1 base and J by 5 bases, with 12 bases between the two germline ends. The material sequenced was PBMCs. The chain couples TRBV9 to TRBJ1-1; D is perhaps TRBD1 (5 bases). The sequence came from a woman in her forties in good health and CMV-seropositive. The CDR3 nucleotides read TGTGCCAGCAGCGTAATCCCGGGGGATACTGAAGCTTTCTTT. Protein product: CASSVIPGDTEAFF.